This T cell receptor (beta chain) derives from a study of T cells after yellow fever vaccination. Trimming cost V 1 base and J 7 bases, with 15 bases left between them. CDR1 and CDR2 from the germline V gene are SGHTA and FQGNSA. CDR3 length equals 15 residues. Via MiXCR, TCRdb re-called the 5' RACE reads, giving one row per CDR3 protein. The sample lists 200,000 to 300,000 distinct CDR3 sequences, over 10% occurring once. The input for sequencing was CD4+ T cells sorted from PBMCs, taken 45 days after the yellow fever booster vaccination. The origin of this receptor is a man aged 30-40 years who received the YFV17D yellow fever vaccine. This chain connects TRBV7-2 to TRBJ2-3; the D gene is possibly TRBD2 (6 bases). The CDR3 DNA is TGTGCCAGCAGCTTAGGAGCACCAGCGGGTAATACGCAGTATTTT. This sequence encodes CASSLGAPAGNTQYF.